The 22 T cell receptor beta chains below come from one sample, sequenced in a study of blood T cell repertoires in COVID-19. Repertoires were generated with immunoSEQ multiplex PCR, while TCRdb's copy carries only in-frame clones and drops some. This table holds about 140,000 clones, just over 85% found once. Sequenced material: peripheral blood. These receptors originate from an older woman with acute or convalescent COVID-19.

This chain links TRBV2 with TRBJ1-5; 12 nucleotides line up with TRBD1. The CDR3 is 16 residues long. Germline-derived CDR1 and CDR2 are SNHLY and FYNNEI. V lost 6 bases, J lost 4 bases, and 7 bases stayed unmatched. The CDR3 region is CASRSGQGARNQPQHF. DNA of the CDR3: TGTGCCAGCAGGTCGGGACAGGGGGCGCGGAATCAGCCCCAGCATTTT. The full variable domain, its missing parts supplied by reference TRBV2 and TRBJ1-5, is EPEVTQTPSHQVTQMGQEVILRCVPISNHLYFYWYRQILGQKVEFLVSFYNNEISEKSEIFDDQFSVERPDGSNFTLKIRSTKLEDSAMYFCASRSGQGARNQPQHFGDGTRLSIL.

CDR3 bases: TGTGCCAGTACCTTGGGAGTTTTTTCCTATGGCTACACCTTC. Protein sequence: CASTLGVFSYGYTF. The chain is built from TRBV19 and TRBJ1-2; D uncertain. The CDR3 spans 14 residues. Germline V gene sequence: CDR1 LNHDA, CDR2 SQIVND (reference sequence). Trimming took off 7 bases at V and 4 bases at J, with 16 bases between the two ends.

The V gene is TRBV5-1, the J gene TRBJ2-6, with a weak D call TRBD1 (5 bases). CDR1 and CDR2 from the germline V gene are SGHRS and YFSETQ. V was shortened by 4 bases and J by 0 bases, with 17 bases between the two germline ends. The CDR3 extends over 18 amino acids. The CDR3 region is CASSPTTDSFSGANVLTF. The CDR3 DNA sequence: TGCGCCAGCAGCCCAACGACAGATTCTTTCTCTGGGGCCAACGTCCTGACTTTC.

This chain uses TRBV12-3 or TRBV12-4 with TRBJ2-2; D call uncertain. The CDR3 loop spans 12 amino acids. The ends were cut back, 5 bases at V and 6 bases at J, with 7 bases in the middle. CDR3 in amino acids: CASSPVAGELFF. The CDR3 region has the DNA TGTGCCAGCAGTCCCGTTGCCGGGGAGCTGTTTTTT.

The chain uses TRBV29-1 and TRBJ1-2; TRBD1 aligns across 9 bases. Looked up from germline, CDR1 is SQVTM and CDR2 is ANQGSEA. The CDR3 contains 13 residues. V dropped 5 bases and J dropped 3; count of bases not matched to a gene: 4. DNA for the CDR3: TGCAGCGTTTATACAGGGGGCTACTATGGCTACACCTTC. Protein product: CSVYTGGYYGYTF.

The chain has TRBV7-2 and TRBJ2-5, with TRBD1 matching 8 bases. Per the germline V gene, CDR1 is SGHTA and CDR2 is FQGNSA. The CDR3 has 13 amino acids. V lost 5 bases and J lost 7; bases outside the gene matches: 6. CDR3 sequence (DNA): TGTGCCAGCAGCCCGGGACAGGTTGTGACCCAGTACTTC. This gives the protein CASSPGQVVTQYF.

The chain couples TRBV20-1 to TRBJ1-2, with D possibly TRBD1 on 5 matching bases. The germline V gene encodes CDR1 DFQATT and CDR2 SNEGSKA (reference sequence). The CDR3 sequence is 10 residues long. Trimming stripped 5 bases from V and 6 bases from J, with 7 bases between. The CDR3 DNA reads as TGCAGTGCTGACAGTAATGGCTACACCTTC. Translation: CSADSNGYTF.

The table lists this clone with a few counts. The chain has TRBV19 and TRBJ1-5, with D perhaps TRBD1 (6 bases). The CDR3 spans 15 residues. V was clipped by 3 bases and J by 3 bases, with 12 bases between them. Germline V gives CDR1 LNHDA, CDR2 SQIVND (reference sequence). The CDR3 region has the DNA TGTGCCAGTAGTATCGGGGGGGCGGTCAATCAGCCCCAGCATTTT. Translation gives CASSIGGAVNQPQHF.

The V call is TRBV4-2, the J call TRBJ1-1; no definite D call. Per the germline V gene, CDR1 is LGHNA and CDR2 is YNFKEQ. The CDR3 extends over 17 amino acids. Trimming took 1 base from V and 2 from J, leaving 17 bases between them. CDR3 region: CASSQVSLRQANTEAFF. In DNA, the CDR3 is TGTGCCAGCAGCCAAGTCAGTTTACGACAAGCCAACACTGAAGCTTTCTTT.

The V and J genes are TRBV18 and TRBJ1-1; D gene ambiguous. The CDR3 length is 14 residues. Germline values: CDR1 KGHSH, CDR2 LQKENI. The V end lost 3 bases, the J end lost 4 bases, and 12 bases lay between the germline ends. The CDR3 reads CASSPSGGSTEAFF. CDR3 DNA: TGTGCCAGCTCACCCTCTGGTGGGAGCACTGAAGCTTTCTTT. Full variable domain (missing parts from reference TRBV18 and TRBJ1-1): NAGVMQNPRHLVRRRGQEARLRCSPMKGHSHVYWYRQLPEEGLKFMVYLQKENIIDESGMPKERFSAEFPKEGPSILRIQQVVRGDSAAYFCASSPSGGSTEAFFGQGTRLTVV.

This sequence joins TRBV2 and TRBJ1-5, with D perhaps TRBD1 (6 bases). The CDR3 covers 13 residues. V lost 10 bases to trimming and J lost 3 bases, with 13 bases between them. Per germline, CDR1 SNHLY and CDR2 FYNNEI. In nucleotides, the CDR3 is TGTGCCACTACAGGGAGTCTCAATCAGCCCCAGCATTTT. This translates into CATTGSLNQPQHF. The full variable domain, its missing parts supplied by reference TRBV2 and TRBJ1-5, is EPEVTQTPSHQVTQMGQEVILRCVPISNHLYFYWYRQILGQKVEFLVSFYNNEISEKSEIFDDQFSVERPDGSNFTLKIRSTKLEDSAMYFCATTGSLNQPQHFGDGTRLSIL.

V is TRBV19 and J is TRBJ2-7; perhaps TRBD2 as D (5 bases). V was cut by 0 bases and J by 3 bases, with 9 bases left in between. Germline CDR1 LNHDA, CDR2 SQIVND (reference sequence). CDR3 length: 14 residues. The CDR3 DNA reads TGTGCCAGTAGTATAGATCTTGAGGGCTACGAGCAGTACTTC. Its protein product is CASSIDLEGYEQYF. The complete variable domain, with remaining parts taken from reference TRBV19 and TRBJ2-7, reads DGGITQSPKYLFRKEGQNVTLSCEQNLNHDAMYWYRQDPGQGLRLIYYSQIVNDFQKGDIAEGYSVSREKKESFPLTVTSAQKNPTAFYLCASSIDLEGYEQYFGPGTRLTVT.

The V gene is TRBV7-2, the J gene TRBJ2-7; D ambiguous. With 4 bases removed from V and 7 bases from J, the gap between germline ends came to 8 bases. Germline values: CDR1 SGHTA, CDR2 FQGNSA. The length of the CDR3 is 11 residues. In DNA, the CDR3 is TGTGCCAGCAGCTCCCGGTTGGAGCAGTACTTC. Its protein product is CASSSRLEQYF.

The CDR3 sequence is CATSRGQGADTQYF. CDR3 DNA: TGTGCCACCTCTAGGGGACAGGGGGCAGATACGCAGTATTTT. The V gene is TRBV19, the J gene TRBJ2-3; 11 nucleotides line up with TRBD1. Germline trimming cut 10 bases from V and 4 bases from J; bases unmatched to any gene: 7. The CDR3 has 14 residues. CDR1 is LNHDA, CDR2 SQIVND, per germline (reference sequence).

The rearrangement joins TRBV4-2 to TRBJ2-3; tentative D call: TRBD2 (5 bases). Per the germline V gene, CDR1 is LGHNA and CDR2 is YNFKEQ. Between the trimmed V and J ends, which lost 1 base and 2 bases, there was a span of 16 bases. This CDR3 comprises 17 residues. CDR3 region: CASSQVASIPPTDTQYF. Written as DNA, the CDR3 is TGTGCCAGCAGCCAAGTCGCTAGCATCCCTCCCACAGATACGCAGTATTTT.

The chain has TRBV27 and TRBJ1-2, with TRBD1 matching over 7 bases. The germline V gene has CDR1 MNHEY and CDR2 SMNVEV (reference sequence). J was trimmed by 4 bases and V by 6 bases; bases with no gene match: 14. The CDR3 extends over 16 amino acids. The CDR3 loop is CASSPPRSRGLYGYTF. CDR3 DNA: TGTGCCAGCAGCCCCCCCAGGTCTAGGGGGCTCTATGGCTACACCTTC.

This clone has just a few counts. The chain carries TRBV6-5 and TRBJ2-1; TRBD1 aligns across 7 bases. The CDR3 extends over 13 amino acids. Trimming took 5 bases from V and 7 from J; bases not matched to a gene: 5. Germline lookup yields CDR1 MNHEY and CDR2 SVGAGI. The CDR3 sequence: CASSTLQGNEQFF. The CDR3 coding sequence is TGTGCCAGCAGTACCCTACAGGGGAATGAGCAGTTCTTC.

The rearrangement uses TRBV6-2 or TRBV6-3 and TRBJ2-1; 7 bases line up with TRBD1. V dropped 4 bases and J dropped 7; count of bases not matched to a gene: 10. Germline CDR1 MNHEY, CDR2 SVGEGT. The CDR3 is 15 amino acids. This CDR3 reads CASSFPTGRGNEQFF. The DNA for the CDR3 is TGTGCCAGCAGTTTCCCGACAGGGCGAGGGAATGAGCAGTTCTTC.

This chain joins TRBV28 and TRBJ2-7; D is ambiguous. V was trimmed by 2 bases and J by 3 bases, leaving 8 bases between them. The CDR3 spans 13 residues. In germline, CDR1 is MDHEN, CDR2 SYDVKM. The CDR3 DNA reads TGTGCCAGCAGTTTAACGATCTACTACGAGCAGTACTTC. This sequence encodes CASSLTIYYEQYF.

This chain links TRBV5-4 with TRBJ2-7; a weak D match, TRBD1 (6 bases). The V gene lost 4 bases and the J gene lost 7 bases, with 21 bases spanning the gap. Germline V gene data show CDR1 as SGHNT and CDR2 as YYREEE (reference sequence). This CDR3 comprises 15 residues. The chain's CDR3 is CASSMERQVLGEQYF. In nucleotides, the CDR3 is TGTGCCAGCAGCATGGAACGACAGGTCCTTGGGGAGCAGTACTTC.

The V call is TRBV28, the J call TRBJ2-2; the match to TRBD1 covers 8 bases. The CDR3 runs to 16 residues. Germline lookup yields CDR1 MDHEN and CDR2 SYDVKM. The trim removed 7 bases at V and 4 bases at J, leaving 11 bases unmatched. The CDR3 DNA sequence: TGTGCCAGCACCCGGGCCGGGACAGGATTCACCGGGGAGCTGTTTTTT. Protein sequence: CASTRAGTGFTGELFF.

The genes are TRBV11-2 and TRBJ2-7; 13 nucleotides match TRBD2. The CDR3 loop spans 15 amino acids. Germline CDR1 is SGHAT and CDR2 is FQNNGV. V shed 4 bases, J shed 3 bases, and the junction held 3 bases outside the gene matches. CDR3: CASSSGTSGVYEQYF. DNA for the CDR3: TGTGCCAGCAGCTCTGGGACTAGCGGGGTCTACGAGCAGTACTTC.